Listed below are T cell receptor beta chains from one sample, sequenced in a study of cytomegalovirus exposure and HLA in healthy donors. Data came from immunoSEQ multiplex PCR; TCRdb stores just in-frame clones and leaves some out. This table holds fewer than 100,000 clones, around 80% found once. The sample comprised PBMCs. The source of these receptors is a male donor in good health and CMV-seronegative. CDR3s leave out the opening cysteine and the closing phenylalanine or tryptophan.

TRBV6-4 ASSDKGRHQY
TRBV7-6 ASSAIQGRMNTEAF
TRBV5-1 ASSEGQLVSNQPQH
TRBV4-1 ASSQDLAVSYEQY
TRBV13 ASSGGAGNTEAF
TRBV10-3 AISAAGLAGGRTGELF
TRBV29-1 SAVTTGVTEAF
TRBV7-2 ASSLSSGVDSPLH
TRBV20-1 SAMITGSAF
TRBV27 ASRGGARMGGYT
TRBV5-1 ASSLGRENTGELF
TRBV7-2 ASSPGGGAYYEAF
TRBV9 ASSVGTSDSDTQY
TRBV9 ASTEGQQETQY
TRBV7-9 ASSLGGIPGNTIY
TRBV19 ASSIGRKLLRNEKLF
TRBV5-4 ASSLDPGGHTEAF
TRBV15 ATSRGETGDEQY
TRBV23-1 ASSRNRNEQF
TRBV10-3 AISDSSGPGTEAF
TRBV6-1 ASSGGTGAENTIY
TRBV7-2 ASSLVMGQCEAF
TRBV27 ASSLRWTGSTGNTIY
TRBV27 ASISPGTGANTEAF
TRBV7-8 ASSFMSTGELF
TRBV5-4 ASSPLEREGESGANVLT
TRBV7-2 ASSFDRVANTIY
TRBV27 ASSGTGRYEQY
TRBV6-6 ASSDRQGSNQPQH
TRBV2 ASSEQGSDTQY
TRBV28 ASSLYHQGEGNTIY
TRBV30 AWSVLFPVQPNGYP
TRBV1 TSSVSRDKVYGYP
TRBV2 ASDGNRVMNTEAF
TRBV4-3 ASSQTVTQTYEQY
TRBV30 AWSGLAGVTDTQY
TRBV7-2 ASSPPGDWDNEQF
TRBV4-1 ASSLGLAGGYEQY
TRBV15 ATSRDPAGSQREQHEQF
TRBV18 ASSEGLAGKEQY
TRBV9 ASSPTGISNQPQH
TRBV28 ASSGGSSGRFRDTQY
TRBV10-2 ASSVEVSYEQY
TRBV6-5 ASSFPGQPQH
TRBV7-3 ASSYQGGTQY
TRBV30 AWKGAPSYNEQF
TRBV29-1 SVEEVGLWNEQF
TRBV6-5 ASLKAGANVLP